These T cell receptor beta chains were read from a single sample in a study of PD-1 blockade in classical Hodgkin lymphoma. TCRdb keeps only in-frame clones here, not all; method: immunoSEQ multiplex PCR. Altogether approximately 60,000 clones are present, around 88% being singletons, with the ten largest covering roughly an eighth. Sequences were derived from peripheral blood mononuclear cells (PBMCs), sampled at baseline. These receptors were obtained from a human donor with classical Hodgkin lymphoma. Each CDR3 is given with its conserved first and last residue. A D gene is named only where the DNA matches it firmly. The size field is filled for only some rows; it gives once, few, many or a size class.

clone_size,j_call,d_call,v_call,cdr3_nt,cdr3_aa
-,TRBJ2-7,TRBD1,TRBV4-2,TGTGCCAGCAGCCAGGCCGGGACAGGCCCCTACGAGCAGTACTTC,CASSQAGTGPYEQYF
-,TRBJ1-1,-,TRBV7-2,TGTGCCAGCAGCTTATCAGGATTGAACACTGAAGCTTTCTTT,CASSLSGLNTEAFF
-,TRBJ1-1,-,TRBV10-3,TGTGCCATCAGTGACAGGGCCCTGGACACTGAAGCTTTCTTT,CAISDRALDTEAFF
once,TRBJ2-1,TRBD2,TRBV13,TGTGCCAGCAGCATGGGACTAGCGGGGAGAGAGGAGCAGTTCTTC,CASSMGLAGREEQFF
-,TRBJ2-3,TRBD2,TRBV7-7,TGTGCCAGCAGCTTAGGGCTAGCGGGCACAGATACGCAGTATTTT,CASSLGLAGTDTQYF
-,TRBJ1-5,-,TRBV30,TGTGCCTGGAGTGTAGGGGGGAAAGGGGAAAAAAATCAGCCCCAGCATTTT,CAWSVGGKGEKNQPQHF
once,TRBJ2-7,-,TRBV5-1,TGCGCCAGCAGCCGAGAGGCGAGCTCCTACGAGCAGTACTTC,CASSREASSYEQYF
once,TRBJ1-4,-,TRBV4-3,TGCGCCAGCAGCCCCGAAAGGACGGGAGCAACTAATGAAAAACTGTTTTTT,CASSPERTGATNEKLFF
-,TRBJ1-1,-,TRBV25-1,TGTGCCAGCAGTAGACTTTTGAACACTGAAGCTTTCTTT,CASSRLLNTEAFF
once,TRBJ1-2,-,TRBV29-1,TGCAGCGTTTCAGACGGATTCAATGGCTACACCTTC,CSVSDGFNGYTF
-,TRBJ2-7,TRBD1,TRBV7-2,TGTGCCAGCAGCTTACAGGGGGTAGGGTACGAGCAGTACTTC,CASSLQGVGYEQYF
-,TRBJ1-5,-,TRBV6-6,TGTGCCAGCAGTTACTACTATAATAGCAATCAGCCCCAGCATTTT,CASSYYYNSNQPQHF
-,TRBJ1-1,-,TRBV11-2,TGTGCCAGCAGCCGACGGGGAATAAAGAACACTGAAGCTTTCTTT,CASSRRGIKNTEAFF
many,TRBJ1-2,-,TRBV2,TGTGCCAGCAGTGAAGAGCGAAGGCTTGGCTACACCTTC,CASSEERRLGYTF
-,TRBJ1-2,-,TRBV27,TGTGCCAGCAGCCCGATAGGATGGGGGCTCGGCTACACCTTC,CASSPIGWGLGYTF
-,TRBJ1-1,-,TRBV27,TGTGCCAGCAGTTCCCACAGGGTGGATGGAGCTTTCTTT,CASSSHRVDGAFF
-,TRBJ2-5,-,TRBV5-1,TGCGCCAGCAGCTTGGAACTTCAAGAGACCCAGTACTTC,CASSLELQETQYF
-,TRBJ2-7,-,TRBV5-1,TGCGCCAGCAGCTTGGTAGGCAGGGGCTCCTACGAGCAGTACTTC,CASSLVGRGSYEQYF
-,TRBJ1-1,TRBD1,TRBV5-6,TGTGCCAGCAGCTCCAGACAGGGAATGAACACTGAAGCTTTCTTT,CASSSRQGMNTEAFF
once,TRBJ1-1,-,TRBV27,TGTGCCAGCAGTTTATTGGGGGTTTCAACTGAAGCTTTCTTT,CASSLLGVSTEAFF
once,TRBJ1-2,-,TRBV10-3,TGTGCCATCAGTATAAGGGGCATCGGGGGCTATGGCTACACCTTC,CAISIRGIGGYGYTF
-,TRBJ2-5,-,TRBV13,TGTGCCAGCAGCTTAGATGGGACCCAGTACTTC,CASSLDGTQYF